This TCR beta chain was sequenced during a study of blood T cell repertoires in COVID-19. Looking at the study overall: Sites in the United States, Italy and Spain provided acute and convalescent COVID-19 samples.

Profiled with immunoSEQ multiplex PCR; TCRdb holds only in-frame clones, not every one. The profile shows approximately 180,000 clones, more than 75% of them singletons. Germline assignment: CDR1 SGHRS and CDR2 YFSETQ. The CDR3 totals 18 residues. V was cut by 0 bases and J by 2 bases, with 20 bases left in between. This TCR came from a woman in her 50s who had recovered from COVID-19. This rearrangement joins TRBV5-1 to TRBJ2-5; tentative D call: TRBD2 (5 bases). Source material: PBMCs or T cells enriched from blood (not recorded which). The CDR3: CASSLVSGSLGAQETQYF. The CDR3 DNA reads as TGCGCCAGCAGCTTGGTTTCCGGTTCTCTGGGAGCTCAAGAGACCCAGTACTTC.